The subject of this entry is one TCR beta chain. The sample originates from a study of technical replicates of blood from four donors. Germline loops: CDR1 MNHNY, CDR2 SVGAGI (reference sequence). This CDR3 comprises 13 residues. With 5 bases removed from V and 6 bases from J, the gap between germline ends came to 13 bases. Assay: immunoSEQ multiplex PCR; the TCRdb copy retains only in-frame clones and omits some. The sample shows approximately 75,000 clones, approximately 95% of them seen only once. The rearrangement uses TRBV6-6 and TRBJ1-1; D is perhaps TRBD1 (5 bases). Sequencing was performed on T cells isolated from PBMCs. The source is a human donor in good health. The CDR3 sequence is CASSQGSMSEAFF. DNA for the CDR3: TGTGCCAGCAGTCAGGGTAGTATGTCTGAAGCTTTCTTT.